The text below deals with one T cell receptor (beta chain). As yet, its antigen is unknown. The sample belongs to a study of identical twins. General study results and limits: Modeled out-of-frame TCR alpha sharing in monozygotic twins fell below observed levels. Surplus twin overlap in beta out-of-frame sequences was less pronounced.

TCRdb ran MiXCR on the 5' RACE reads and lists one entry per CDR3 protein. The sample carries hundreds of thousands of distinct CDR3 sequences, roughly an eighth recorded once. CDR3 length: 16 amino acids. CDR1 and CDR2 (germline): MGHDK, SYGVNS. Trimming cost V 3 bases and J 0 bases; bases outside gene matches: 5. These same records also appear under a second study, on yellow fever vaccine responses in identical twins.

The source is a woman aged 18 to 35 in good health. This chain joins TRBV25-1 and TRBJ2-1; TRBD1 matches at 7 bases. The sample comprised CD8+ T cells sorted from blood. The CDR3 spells CASSDTDRASYNEQFF. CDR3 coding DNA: TGTGCCAGCAGTGACACCGACAGGGCCTCCTACAATGAGCAGTTCTTC.